This T cell receptor beta chain was recovered during a study of T-cell memory formation after mild COVID-19 (dated by TCRdb to 2020 to 2023). Regarding the research as a whole: Most TCR sequence clusters were specific to one of the two donors. In two donors, T-cell clones that expanded and contracted after mild COVID-19 were followed by sequencing TCRalpha and TCRbeta repertoires longitudinally. The cohort was made up of two young adult volunteers, one female and one male, who were previously healthy. General conclusions and limits of the study: Whether the second-wave clones peaking on day 37 were SARS-CoV-2 specific was not confirmed. The detection of some responding clones in pre-infection memory suggests that pre-existing cross-reactive memory T cells joined the SARS-CoV-2 response. Only a couple of mild cases were covered by the study, and larger cohorts that include severe cases with pre-infection samples were considered necessary. Contracting CD4+ clones were found mainly in CM and EM memory subsets, while CD8+ clones were enriched in EMRA. Balanced CD4/CD8 phenotypes were observed for clones contracting from day 15 to 85, whereas a bias towards CD4+ was observed for a second wave of clones expanding from day 15 to 37.

PBMCs were isolated by Ficoll-Paque density gradient centrifugation. CDR1 and CDR2, looked up from the germline V gene, are LGHNA and YNFKEQ. Ends trimmed: V by 0 bases, J by 5 bases; bases unmatched to a gene: 6. The CDR3 has 16 amino acids, counting the end cysteine and phenylalanine. Only the CDR3 DNA stays, 48 bases, in frame from base 1. On this clonotype itself: Its cognate antigen has yet to be identified. Base quality data are lacking; no much larger clone is found one base away.

Sequencing relied on an Illumina NovaSeq 6000. TCRalpha and TCRbeta cDNA libraries were built by 5'RACE with constant-segment primers, adding sample barcodes and unique molecular identifiers. RNA was extracted from every sample with Trizol reagent. Library amplification was performed in two PCR steps, and a second sample barcode and Illumina TruSeq adapters were introduced in the second step. Sequencing of the libraries was done on an Illumina NovaSeq, producing 2 x 150 bp paired-end reads. Per the original workflow: Reads were demultiplexed and collapsed into UMI-guided consensus sequences with migec v1.2.7. Using mixcr v2.1.11, the UMI consensuses were aligned to TRA and TRB V and J templates and assembled into clonotypes. Expanded or contracted clonotypes were those called significant by both edgeR and NoisET, with noise models trained on biological replicates. For edgeR calls, a false discovery rate-adjusted p below 0.01 and a log2 fold-change threshold of 1 were applied. As an exploratory analysis of dynamics, max-normalized trajectories of the 1000 most abundant clonotypes were examined with PCA combined with hierarchical clustering. Separately sequenced CD4+ and CD8+ repertoires were used to assign the CD4 or CD8 phenotype of responding clones. The raw public data were reprocessed by TCRdb itself: fastp quality trimming at Q25, MiXCR clonotype calling, in-frame beta chains only. CDR3 protein duplicates are merged, each entry listing the most common genes and DNA. Here the V and J calls rest on TCRdb's processing, not on the authors' analysis. Within this sample are around 220,000 distinct CDR3 sequences, with roughly 15% of them counted one time only. The ten biggest clones cover around 3.8% of the sample.

This chain is built from TRBV4-2 and TRBJ1-5, with TRBD1 matching 8 junction bases. The sequenced sample was PBMCs or a T cell subset sorted from them (not recorded which). This receptor was taken from a young man who had mild COVID-19 (a few samples of this study predate the infection). The sample titles of this study are shuffled in the database, so cell type and time point are left out; the donor was told from shared clones. The CDR3 amino acid sequence is: CASSQDQGAMDQPQHF. The sequenced DNA: TGTGCCAGCAGCCAAGATCAGGGGGCCATGGATCAGCCCCAGCATTTT.